This TCR beta chain emerged from a study of T cell repertoires in cytomegalovirus infection. Study-wide background: A matching HLA type, together with CMV infection, was signaled by public TCR beta signatures.

This clonotype has ten or more counts. Antigen specificity is unknown. Germline V gene lookup returns CDR1 SGHTA and CDR2 FQGNSA. With V trimmed by 5 bases and J by 7 bases, 10 bases remained unmatched. This CDR3 spans 16 amino acids. TCRdb re-called the reads with MiXCR, one entry per CDR3 protein. The data hold some 300,000 distinct CDR3 sequences, with 9.6% observed a single time. General study results and limits: CMV-specific TCR beta clonotypes restricted by HLA-C dominated the ex vivo response.

Sample: PBMCs. The gene calls are TRBV7-2 and TRBJ2-5; 13 bases are a match to TRBD2. This sequence originates from a human donor in good health (CMV status not recorded). Some clones in this sample may be carry-over from other donors' samples. DNA of the CDR3: TGTGCCAGCAGCCCGAGACTAGCGGGGGGTGGAGTGACCCAGTACTTC. Amino acid sequence: CASSPRLAGGGVTQYF.